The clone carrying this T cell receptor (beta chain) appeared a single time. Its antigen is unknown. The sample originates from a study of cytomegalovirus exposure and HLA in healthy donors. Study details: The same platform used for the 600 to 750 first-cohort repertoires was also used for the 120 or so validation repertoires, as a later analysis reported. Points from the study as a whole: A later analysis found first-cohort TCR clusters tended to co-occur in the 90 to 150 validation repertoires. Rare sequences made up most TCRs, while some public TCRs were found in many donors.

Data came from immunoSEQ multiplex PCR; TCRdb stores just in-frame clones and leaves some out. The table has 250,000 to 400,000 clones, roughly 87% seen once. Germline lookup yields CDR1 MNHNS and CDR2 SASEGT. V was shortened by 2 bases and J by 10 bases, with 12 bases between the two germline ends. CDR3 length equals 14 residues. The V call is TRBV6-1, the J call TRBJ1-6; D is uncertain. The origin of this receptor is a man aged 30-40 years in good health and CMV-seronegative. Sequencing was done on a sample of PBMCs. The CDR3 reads CASSELSAKSPLHF. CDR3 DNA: TGTGCCAGCAGTGAATTGTCAGCGAAGTCACCCCTCCACTTT.